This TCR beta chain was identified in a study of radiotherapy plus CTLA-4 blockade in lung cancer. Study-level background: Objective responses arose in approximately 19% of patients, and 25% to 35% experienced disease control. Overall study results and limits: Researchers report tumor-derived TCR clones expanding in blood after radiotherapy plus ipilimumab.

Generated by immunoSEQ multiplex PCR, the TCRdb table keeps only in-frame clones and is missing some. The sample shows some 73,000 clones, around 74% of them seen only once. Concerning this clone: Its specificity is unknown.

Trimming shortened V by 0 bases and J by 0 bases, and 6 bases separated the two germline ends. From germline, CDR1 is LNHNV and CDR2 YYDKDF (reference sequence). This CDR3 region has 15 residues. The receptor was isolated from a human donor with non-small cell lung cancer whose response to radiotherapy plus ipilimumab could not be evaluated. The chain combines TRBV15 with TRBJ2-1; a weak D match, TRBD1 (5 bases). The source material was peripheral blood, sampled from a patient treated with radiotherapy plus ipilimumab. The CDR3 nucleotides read TGTGCCACCAGCAGAGAAGACAGCTCCTACAATGAGCAGTTCTTC. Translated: CATSREDSSYNEQFF.